Presented here are 15 T cell receptor beta chains from one specimen sequenced in a study of shared clonotypes between healthy human individuals. The repertoire was sequenced with immunoSEQ multiplex PCR; TCRdb's copy has only in-frame clones and lacks some. The data hold roughly 2.2 million clones, with about 92% observed a single time. The specimen sequenced was naive CD4+ T cells from PBMCs. The subset was: CD45RA+ positively selected. The receptors shown here come from a man between 18 and 29 years old in good health. Some clones in this sample may be carry-over from other donors' samples.

The rearrangement uses TRBV7-3 and TRBJ2-5; 10 bases map to TRBD1. J gave up 4 bases and V 2 bases, and 4 bases lay outside the gene matches. Germline loops: CDR1 SGHTA, CDR2 FQGTGA. The CDR3 runs 15 residues. For the CDR3, the DNA is TGTGCCAGCAGCTTAGCCGGGACAGGGGTAGAGACCCAGTACTTC. The encoded protein is CASSLAGTGVETQYF. Full variable domain (outside the CDR3, taken from reference TRBV7-3 and TRBJ2-5): GAGVSQTPSNKVTEKGKYVELRCDPISGHTALYWYRQSLGQGPEFLIYFQGTGAADDSGLPNDRFFAVRPEGSVSTLKIQRTERGDSAVYLCASSLAGTGVETQYFGPGTRLLVL.

The rearrangement links TRBV10-1 to TRBJ2-1; 7 bases are shared with TRBD2. Germline CDR1 WNHNN, CDR2 SYGVQD (reference sequence). This CDR3 is 16 amino acids long. V gave up 3 bases and J gave up 2 bases; unmatched junction bases: 7. In nucleotides, the CDR3 is TGCGCCAGCAGTGACATGGCTAGCGGTACCTACAATGAGCAGTTCTTC. Its translation is CASSDMASGTYNEQFF.

This clone has only one observation. The chain joins TRBV5-1 to TRBJ2-3; D perhaps matches TRBD2 (6 bases). CDR1 SGHRS and CDR2 YFSETQ come from the germline V gene. This CDR3 is 14 amino acids long. The V end lost 3 bases, the J end lost 6 bases, and 14 bases lay between the germline ends. The CDR3 loop is CASSSAGRSDTQYF. The CDR3 nucleotides read TGCGCCAGCAGCTCGGCAGGGAGGTCCGATACGCAGTATTTT.

The V and J genes are TRBV18 and TRBJ2-2; D might be TRBD2 (6 bases). Germline V gives CDR1 KGHSH, CDR2 LQKENI. V was clipped by 6 bases and J by 3 bases, with 14 bases between them. CDR3 length: 15 amino acids. The CDR3 nucleotides read TGTGCCAGCTCCCAGACTTTAGCGGACACCGGGGAGCTGTTTTTT. Protein: CASSQTLADTGELFF.

The chain carries TRBV14 and TRBJ2-1; D not resolved. The V end lost 3 bases, the J end lost 10 bases, and 22 bases lay between the germline ends. The germline CDR1 and CDR2 sequences are SGHDN and FVKESK. This CDR3 is 16 amino acids long. This CDR3 reads CASSHNTYSVVPEQFF. As DNA, the CDR3 is TGTGCCAGCAGCCACAACACCTACTCCGTTGTCCCGGAGCAGTTCTTC.

Only one count was recorded for this clone. The chain joins TRBV6-6 to TRBJ2-7; 11 nucleotides align to TRBD2. The germline gives CDR1 MNHNY, CDR2 SVGAGI (reference sequence). V lost 6 bases, J lost 2 bases, and 3 bases stayed unmatched. The CDR3 runs to 14 residues. The chain's CDR3 is CASRGTSGPYEQYF. In DNA, the CDR3 is TGTGCCAGCAGGGGGACTAGCGGACCCTACGAGCAGTACTTC.

This clone was recorded only once. This sequence joins TRBV27 and TRBJ1-2, with D possibly TRBD1 on 5 matching bases. Germline CDR1 is MNHEY and CDR2 is SMNVEV (reference sequence). This CDR3 is built from 13 residues. The V gene lost 6 bases and the J gene lost 4 bases, with 12 bases spanning the gap. This chain's CDR3 is CASRTRDGYGYTF. DNA for the CDR3: TGTGCCAGCAGGACCAGGGACGGCTATGGCTACACCTTC.

The chain links TRBV6-1 to TRBJ1-5; no reliable D call. This CDR3 region has 14 residues. V lost 4 bases and J lost 5, with 12 bases in between. Germline V gene data show CDR1 as MNHNS and CDR2 as SASEGT. The CDR3, as DNA: TGTGCCAGCAGTGCGACCAACACCTATCAGCCCCAGCATTTT. Amino acids: CASSATNTYQPQHF.

The V gene is TRBV7-8, the J gene TRBJ2-7, with TRBD2 identical over 8 bases. V lost 5 bases and J lost 11; bases outside the gene matches: 14. Germline CDR1 and CDR2: SGHVS and FQNEAQ. The CDR3 totals 14 residues. In nucleotides, the CDR3 is TGTGCCAGCAGCAAACGTCCCGGGACTAGGACAAAGTACTTC. It yields the protein CASSKRPGTRTKYF.

The chain uses TRBV20-1 and TRBJ1-1; unclear D gene. Germline V gene data show CDR1 as DFQATT and CDR2 as SNEGSKA (reference sequence). This CDR3 contains 10 residues. The ends were cut back, 5 bases at V and 7 bases at J, with 8 bases in the middle. The CDR3 here is CSAAIGEAFF. CDR3 bases: TGCAGTGCTGCGATCGGTGAAGCTTTCTTT.

The rearrangement uses TRBV18 and TRBJ2-3, with 10 bases aligning to TRBD1. Germline CDR1 KGHSH, CDR2 LQKENI. V lost 6 bases and J lost 1; bases outside the gene matches: 7. The CDR3 spans 16 residues. The CDR3 bases are TGTGCCAGCTCTCGGACAGGGGGAGTGGGCACAGATACGCAGTATTTT. Its translation: CASSRTGGVGTDTQYF. Combining the CDR3 with reference TRBV18 and TRBJ2-3 gives the whole variable domain NAGVMQNPRHLVRRRGQEARLRCSPMKGHSHVYWYRQLPEEGLKFMVYLQKENIIDESGMPKERFSAEFPKEGPSILRIQQVVRGDSAAYFCASSRTGGVGTDTQYFGPGTRLTVL.

The V call is TRBV6-5, the J call TRBJ1-4; TRBD1 might be the D (5 bases). With 5 bases removed from V and 0 bases from J, the gap between germline ends came to 7 bases. This CDR3 region has 14 residues. CDR1 and CDR2 from the germline V gene are MNHEY and SVGAGI. Here the CDR3 reads CASSKGPTNEKLFF. CDR3 nucleotides: TGTGCCAGCAGTAAGGGACCAACTAATGAAAAACTGTTTTTT.

This clone was detected once. The chain employs TRBV18 and TRBJ2-7, with D perhaps TRBD1 (6 bases). CDR3 length equals 15 residues. Trimming pared 3 bases from V and 2 bases from J, leaving 14 bases between. Germline CDR1 reads KGHSH; CDR2 reads LQKENI. CDR3 in DNA: TGTGCCAGCTCACCCGGACAGCCGATTACCTACGAGCAGTACTTC. Its protein product is CASSPGQPITYEQYF.

A remark on this clone: Other DNA sequences in this sample translate to the same CDR3. The chain recombines TRBV6-1 with TRBJ2-1, with D hard to call. This CDR3 has 11 residues. V gave up 1 base and J gave up 9 bases, with 4 bases separating them. In germline, CDR1 is MNHNS, CDR2 SASEGT. Here the CDR3 reads CASSEVGEQFF. CDR3 bases: TGTGCCAGCAGTGAAGTGGGTGAGCAGTTCTTC.

The chain carries TRBV6-5 and TRBJ2-5, with TRBD2 matching 7 bases. The germline V gene encodes CDR1 MNHEY and CDR2 SVGAGI. The J segment lost 5 bases and the V segment lost 4 bases, leaving 7 bases of the junction unmatched. The CDR3 is made up of 14 amino acids. CDR3 coding DNA: TGTGCCAGCAGTTTTTCCGGACTAGAGGAGACCCAGTACTTC. Translated: CASSFSGLEETQYF.